This entry is about one T cell receptor beta chain. Its specificity is not known. An end of the junction differs from the germline gene, which may be a read error. This sample is part of a study of pediatric ulcerative colitis. The wider study: Seven patients showed pancolitis and two showed left-sided colitis. General observations from the study: Repertoires came from total lymphocyte DNA, so rare subsets like regulatory T cells may be missed. Clonal expansions reduced rectal repertoire diversity in acute severe colitis. Compared with controls, ulcerative colitis showed greater blood-rectum clone sharing.

This CDR3 is 14 amino acids long. Germline CDR1 is PRHDT and CDR2 is FYEKMQ (reference sequence). The assay was immunoSEQ multiplex PCR, and TCRdb's table has in-frame clones only and misses some. The sample shows about 36,000 clones, roughly 80% of them seen only once. The TCR comes from a girl under 18 with moderate ulcerative colitis. What was sequenced was blood. J is TRBJ2-1 and V is TRBV13; 8 bases agree with TRBD1. The DNA of the CDR3 is TGTGCCAGCACCACCCGGACAGGGTTCCCTCTCGCGGTCTTC. Its translation is CASTTRTGFPLAVF.